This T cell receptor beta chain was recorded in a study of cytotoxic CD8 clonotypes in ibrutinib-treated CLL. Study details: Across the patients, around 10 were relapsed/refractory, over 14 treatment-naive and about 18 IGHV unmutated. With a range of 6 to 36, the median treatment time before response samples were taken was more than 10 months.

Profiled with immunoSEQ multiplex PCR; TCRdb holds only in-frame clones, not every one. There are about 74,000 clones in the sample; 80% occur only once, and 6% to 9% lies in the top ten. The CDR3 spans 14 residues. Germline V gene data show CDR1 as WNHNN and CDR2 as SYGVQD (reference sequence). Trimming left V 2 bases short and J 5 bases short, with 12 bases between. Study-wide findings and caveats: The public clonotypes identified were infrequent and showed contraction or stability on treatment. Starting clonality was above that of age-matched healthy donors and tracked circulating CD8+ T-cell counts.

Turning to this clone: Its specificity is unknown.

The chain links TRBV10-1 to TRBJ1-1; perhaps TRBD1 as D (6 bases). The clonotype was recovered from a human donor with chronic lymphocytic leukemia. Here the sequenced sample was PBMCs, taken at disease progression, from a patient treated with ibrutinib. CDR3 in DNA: TGCGCCAGCAGTGAGGGAACAGGGAGGACTGAAGCTTTCTTT. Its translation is CASSEGTGRTEAFF.